Shown below are 17 T cell receptor beta chains from a single sample sequenced in a study of shared clonotypes between healthy human individuals. In the naive CD8 group, cells lacked CD45RO and were positively selected for CCR7, so terminally differentiated effector memory CD45RA+ cells were left out. TCRdb's table, derived via immunoSEQ multiplex PCR, lists solely in-frame clones and lacks some. Of more than 2 million clones listed, over 85% were seen once; the top ten hold 1.5% to 2%. The sample comprised naive CD8+ T cells from PBMCs. Every receptor here comes from a man younger than 35 in good health. Some clones in this sample may be carry-over from other donors' samples.

The V call is TRBV7-9, the J call TRBJ2-7; no definite D call. From germline, CDR1 is SEHNR and CDR2 FQNEAQ (reference sequence). CDR3 length equals 14 residues. Trimming left V 5 bases short and J 3 bases short, with 14 bases between. DNA of the CDR3: TGTGCCAGCAGCCAAGAACTCCGTCGCTACGAGCAGTACTTC. Encoded protein: CASSQELRRYEQYF.

This clone was seen only a few times. This sample also contains other DNA sequences that code for the same CDR3. The chain uses TRBV9 and TRBJ2-7, with TRBD2 matching over 13 bases. Germline V lookup: CDR1 SGDLS, CDR2 YYNGEE. V was clipped by 3 bases and J by 2 bases; unmatched bases: 2. This CDR3 has 15 amino acids. The CDR3 sequence: CASSGGLAGTYEQYF. In nucleotides, the CDR3 is TGTGCCAGCAGCGGGGGACTAGCGGGGACCTACGAGCAGTACTTC.

The chain joins TRBV6-5 to TRBJ2-7; 9 nucleotides agree with TRBD1. Losses at the gene ends were 0 bases for V and 3 bases for J; bases not matched to a gene: 6. Germline loops: CDR1 MNHEY, CDR2 SVGAGI. The CDR3 has 16 residues. The CDR3, as DNA: TGTGCCAGCAGTTACTCGCGGGGACAGGGTTTCTACGAGCAGTACTTC. It yields the protein CASSYSRGQGFYEQYF.

The V call is TRBV28, the J call TRBJ2-1; TRBD2 is a possible D gene (5 bases). This CDR3 contains 16 residues. V shed 1 base and J shed 0 bases, with 10 bases lying between them. CDR1 and CDR2 (germline): MDHEN, SYDVKM. The CDR3 sequence is CASSLFTGSSYNEQFF. CDR3 coding DNA: TGTGCCAGCAGTTTATTCACGGGGAGCTCCTACAATGAGCAGTTCTTC.

The J gene is TRBJ2-3, the V gene TRBV27; D possibly corresponds to TRBD1 (6 bases). V was trimmed by 6 bases and J by 4 bases, leaving 14 bases between them. The CDR3 has 14 amino acids. The germline CDR1 and CDR2 sequences are MNHEY and SMNVEV (reference sequence). CDR3 residues: CASRGTIGPDTQYF. The CDR3 DNA is TGTGCCAGCAGGGGGACAATTGGGCCAGATACGCAGTATTTT.

The chain carries TRBV7-9 and TRBJ1-6, with D unresolved. Trimming removed 8 bases from V and 7 bases from J, with 15 bases in between. This CDR3 is built from 14 residues. Germline loops: CDR1 SEHNR, CDR2 FQNEAQ (reference sequence). CDR3 bases: TGTGCCAGCCGAGAACGCCAGCTGAATTCACCCCTCCACTTT. Translating it yields CASRERQLNSPLHF.

The chain has TRBV9 and TRBJ2-1; 11 positions agree with TRBD2. Germline CDR1 is SGDLS and CDR2 is YYNGEE. With V trimmed by 2 bases and J by 10 bases, 11 bases remained unmatched. The CDR3 spans 16 residues. The CDR3 region is CASSVQSSGGPSEQFF. The CDR3 DNA is TGTGCCAGCAGCGTTCAATCTAGCGGGGGGCCTAGCGAGCAGTTCTTC.

This clone was recorded once. The chain has TRBV10-1 and TRBJ1-5; D uncertain. The length of the CDR3 is 15 residues. CDR1 WNHNN and CDR2 SYGVQD come from the germline V gene (reference sequence). The V and J ends lost 7 bases and 3 bases respectively, with 16 bases between them. CDR3 sequence: CASTRVPTINQPQHF. DNA of the CDR3: TGCGCCAGCACCCGGGTCCCTACGATCAATCAGCCCCAGCATTTT.

V usage is TRBV11-2 and J usage is TRBJ1-1; D is perhaps TRBD1 (5 bases). Germline assignment: CDR1 SGHAT and CDR2 FQNNGV. CDR3 length equals 15 residues. V was clipped by 5 bases and J by 4 bases, with 17 bases between them. CDR3 nucleotides: TGTGCCAGCAGCCCATGGGGGTTTAATTGCACTGAAGCTTTCTTT. Encoded protein: CASSPWGFNCTEAFF.

The chain recombines TRBV11-2 with TRBJ2-2; 9 bases match TRBD2. Germline CDR1 SGHAT, CDR2 FQNNGV. V dropped 4 bases and J dropped 1; count of bases not matched to a gene: 7. The CDR3 loop spans 17 amino acids. The CDR3 DNA follows: TGTGCCAGCAGCTCCCGGACTAGCGCCCAGAACACCGGGGAGCTGTTTTTT. This encodes CASSSRTSAQNTGELFF.

The V call is TRBV7-9, the J call TRBJ2-1; no firm D call. V was clipped by 3 bases and J by 9 bases, with 18 bases between them. Per the germline V gene, CDR1 is SEHNR and CDR2 is FQNEAQ (reference sequence). The CDR3 is 15 residues long. The CDR3 DNA is TGTGCCAGCAGCTTGACACCCCGGGTGCACGGTGAGCAGTTCTTC. Translated, it gives CASSLTPRVHGEQFF. The full variable domain, in which reference TRBV7-9 and TRBJ2-1 provide the parts outside the CDR3, is DTGVSQNPRHKITKRGQNVTFRCDPISEHNRLYWYRQTLGQGPEFLTYFQNEAQLEKSRLLSDRFSAERPKGSFSTLEIQRTEQGDSAMYLCASSLTPRVHGEQFFGPGTRLTVL.

The chain combines TRBV11-1 with TRBJ2-7, with 12 positions matching TRBD1. Trimming cost V 4 bases and J 0 bases; bases outside gene matches: 7. The CDR3 spans 17 residues. Germline CDR1 and CDR2: SGHAT and FQDESV (reference sequence). The DNA of the CDR3 is TGTGCCAGCAGCTCCGGGACAGGGGGCCCGAGCTCCTACGAGCAGTACTTC. Its protein product is CASSSGTGGPSSYEQYF.

The chain carries TRBV19 and TRBJ2-5, with D possibly being TRBD1 or TRBD2 (8 bases each). There are 16 residues in the CDR3. V lost 6 bases and J lost 5, with 22 bases in between. Germline CDR1 is LNHDA and CDR2 is SQIVND (reference sequence). Written as DNA, the CDR3 is TGTGCCAGTAGACCCCGACAGGGGACTAGGATCGAGACCCAGTACTTC. It specifies CASRPRQGTRIETQYF. Looking up the rest from reference TRBV19 and TRBJ2-5 gives the full variable domain: DGGITQSPKYLFRKEGQNVTLSCEQNLNHDAMYWYRQDPGQGLRLIYYSQIVNDFQKGDIAEGYSVSREKKESFPLTVTSAQKNPTAFYLCASRPRQGTRIETQYFGPGTRLLVL.

V is TRBV4-1 and J is TRBJ2-5, with D possibly TRBD1 on 5 matching bases. Germline CDR1 MGHRA, CDR2 YSYEKL. The CDR3 is made up of 17 amino acids. V lost 1 base and J 4 bases, leaving 19 bases between the germline ends. The CDR3 DNA reads as TGCGCCAGCAGCCAAGCGGTCTGGGCAGGGCGAGGAGAGACCCAGTACTTC. Its protein product is CASSQAVWAGRGETQYF.

The rearrangement uses TRBV19 and TRBJ2-1, with D possibly called TRBD1 or TRBD2 (6 bases each). The length of the CDR3 is 15 residues. The germline V and J ends were trimmed by 3 bases and 4 bases, with 13 bases remaining between them. CDR1 LNHDA and CDR2 SQIVND come from the germline V gene (reference sequence). The CDR3 nucleotides read TGTGCCAGTAGTATGAGGGGGGCCTCGTACAATGAGCAGTTCTTC. This encodes CASSMRGASYNEQFF.

The CDR3 coding sequence is TGTGCCAGCTCACTCCCGTTACTAGCGGGAGTGGCTGAGACCCAGTACTTC. Residues: CASSLPLLAGVAETQYF. The rearrangement joins TRBV18 to TRBJ2-5; 11 bases are shared with TRBD2. In germline, CDR1 is KGHSH, CDR2 LQKENI. CDR3 size: 17 residues. V shed 4 bases and J 5 bases; nucleotides not matched to a gene: 12.

The J gene is TRBJ2-7, the V gene TRBV7-2, with a tentative D call TRBD2 (6 bases). V was cut by 3 bases and J by 5 bases, with 17 bases left in between. Germline V lookup: CDR1 SGHTA, CDR2 FQGNSA. The CDR3 is made up of 15 amino acids. The DNA for the CDR3 is TGTGCCAGCAGCTTTCCGGGACTCGGGTTCAACGAGCAGTACTTC. Amino acid sequence: CASSFPGLGFNEQYF. The whole variable domain, remainder taken from reference TRBV7-2 and TRBJ2-7, is GAGVSQSPSNKVTEKGKDVELRCDPISGHTALYWYRQSLGQGLEFLIYFQGNSAPDKSGLPSDRFSAERTGGSVSTLTIQRTQQEDSAVYLCASSFPGLGFNEQYFGPGTRLTVT.